This TCR beta chain was recorded in a study of breast tumors, draining lymph nodes, adjacent tissues. Findings of the study overall: Tumor T cell lymph node origin was a supported hypothesis, not proven. The data were judged consistent with most tumor T cells coming from lymph node and expanding in tumor.

Samples came from axillary lymph nodes draining the breast cancer. This clonotype was recorded many times. Its antigen is unknown. Trimming removed 4 bases at V and 2 bases at J, with 9 bases between. The germline gives CDR1 KGHSH, CDR2 LQKENI. This CDR3 is 14 amino acids long. TCRdb re-called the multiplex PCR reads with MiXCR, one entry per CDR3 protein. The sample contains around 250,000 distinct CDR3 sequences, approximately 36% of which appear only once. Sequenced material: axillary lymph node tissue. The genes are TRBV18 and TRBJ1-5, with D possibly TRBD1 on 6 matching bases. The clonotype comes from a female donor with breast cancer. Some clones in this sample may be carry-over from other donors' samples. This CDR3 reads CASSLRTGNQPQHF. As DNA, the CDR3 is TGTGCCAGCTCACTAAGGACAGGCAATCAGCCCCAGCATTTT.